This TCR beta chain was captured in a study of tissue T cells after allogeneic stem cell transplantation. Germline V lookup: CDR1 SNHLY, CDR2 FYNGKV (reference sequence). Trimming removed 1 base at V and 0 bases at J, with 11 bases between. This CDR3 region has 16 residues. Described time point: mouse harvest day 14 after allogeneic transplant. Each mouse received 10^7 T-cell-depleted marrow cells plus 10^6 splenic CD5+ T cells by tail vein. Points on this clone: As yet, its antigen is unknown. Gene and germline names: mouse. The read ends 1 residue before the CDR3 terminus; that terminus is restored from the germline J gene.

TCRdb's copy holds only in-frame clones and misses some; the assay was immunoSEQ multiplex PCR. The profile shows 4,000 to 5,000 clones, 40% of them singletons. Study outcomes and limitations: Anatomically similar tissues had similar TCR repertoires within each patient. Some tissue clones might be persisting host cells; their alloreactivity or antigen specificity was not determined.

The TCR comes from a female BALB/c mouse given C57BL/6 T cells with graft-versus-host disease after an allogeneic hematopoietic cell transplant. V usage is TRBV3 and J usage is TRBJ2-4, with TRBD2 as a possible D gene (6 bases). The specimen sequenced was gut tissue. CDR3 DNA (partial): TGTGCCAGCAGCTTAGGGGCAGGGACTAGTCAAAACACCTTGTAC. The encoded protein is CASSLGAGTSQNTLY. The whole CDR3 protein is CASSLGAGTSQNTLYF.